This entry features one T cell receptor (beta chain) sequence. This sample stems from a study of T cell repertoires in cytomegalovirus infection. CDR1 and CDR2 from the germline V gene are MNHEY and SVGEGT. V was shortened by 2 bases and J by 1 base, with 12 bases between the two germline ends. There are 15 residues in the CDR3. TCRdb fed the reads into MiXCR, producing one record per CDR3 protein. This sample has a few hundred thousand distinct CDR3 sequences, with 15% to 20% found just once. The TCR originated in a human donor in good health (CMV status not recorded). Some clones in this sample may be carry-over from other donors' samples. Sequenced: CD8+ T cells from PBMCs. This rearrangement joins TRBV6-2 or TRBV6-3 to TRBJ2-7; D is undetermined. The CDR3 protein is CASSYPGRGSYEQYF. As DNA, the CDR3 is TGTGCCAGCAGTTACCCAGGTCGAGGTTCCTACGAGCAGTACTTC.